One T cell receptor beta chain is described in this entry. Its target is unknown. The sample comes from a study of shared clonotypes between healthy human individuals. Libraries were prepared by immunoSEQ multiplex PCR; TCRdb keeps only in-frame clonotypes and omits some of them. Of 2,100,000 or so clones listed, around 95% are singletons. Unmatched junction bases numbered 4, after V lost 4 bases and J lost 7 bases. This CDR3 spans 13 amino acids. CDR1 and CDR2 from the germline V gene are SGHVS and FNYEAQ. General observations from the study: Read depth was anticipated to influence clonotype sharing among donors.

The sample was naive CD4+ T cells sorted from blood. The sample's subset: CD45RA+ positively selected. This receptor was identified in a man aged 18 to 30 in good health. The V gene is TRBV7-6, the J gene TRBJ1-2, with 9 bases that match TRBD1. CDR3 nucleotide sequence: TGTGCCAGCAGCTCAGGACAGGGGTCTGGCTACACCTTC. Translating it yields CASSSGQGSGYTF.